These 24 T cell receptor beta chains came from one sample sequenced in a study of blood T cell repertoires in COVID-19. The table came from immunoSEQ multiplex PCR; TCRdb's copy has only in-frame clones and leaves some out. The table has fewer than 400,000 clones, around 90% seen once. Source material: PBMCs or T cells enriched from blood (not recorded which). The source is a young woman who had recovered from COVID-19.

About this clone: One base away lies a much larger clone, so this may be a sequencing read error. The chain has TRBV27 and TRBJ2-7, with 8 bases matching TRBD1. V gave up 2 bases and J gave up 1 base; unmatched junction bases: 1. Looked up from germline, CDR1 is MNHEY and CDR2 is SMNVEV (reference sequence). The CDR3 consists of 14 residues. CDR3 protein: CASSLRTGSYEQYF. The CDR3 DNA sequence: TGTGCCAGCAGTTTAAGGACAGGGTCCTACGAGCAGTACTTC.

This clone was seen a handful of times. The chain recombines TRBV10-3 with TRBJ1-5, with TRBD1 matching over 8 bases. V trimming: 5 bases; J trimming: 5 bases; junction bases outside the gene matches: 2. This CDR3 is 13 amino acids long. Germline CDR1 and CDR2: ENHRY and SYGVKD. CDR3 amino acids: CAISQGADQPQHF. Here the CDR3 DNA reads TGTGCCATCAGTCAGGGGGCAGATCAGCCCCAGCATTTT.

This clone has only one observation. The genes are TRBV28 and TRBJ1-2; possible D gene TRBD1, 6 bases. The V gene's germline CDR1 is MDHEN and CDR2 SYDVKM. Trimming took off 6 bases at V and 10 bases at J, with 21 bases between the two ends. The CDR3 consists of 14 residues. The CDR3 loop reads CASRLSRDKGTYTF. CDR3 nucleotide sequence: TGTGCCAGCAGACTAAGCCGGGACAAAGGAACCTACACCTTC.

Written as DNA, the CDR3 is TGTGCCAGCAGTGTGGACAGGGGTAATGAAAAACTGTTTTTT. As protein: CASSVDRGNEKLFF. This chain joins TRBV2 and TRBJ1-4; 9 nucleotides agree with TRBD1. The CDR3 is made up of 14 amino acids. V gave up 4 bases and J gave up 4 bases; unmatched junction bases: 1. CDR1 is SNHLY, CDR2 FYNNEI, per germline. The whole variable domain, remainder taken from reference TRBV2 and TRBJ1-4, is EPEVTQTPSHQVTQMGQEVILRCVPISNHLYFYWYRQILGQKVEFLVSFYNNEISEKSEIFDDQFSVERPDGSNFTLKIRSTKLEDSAMYFCASSVDRGNEKLFFGSGTQLSVL.

This clone was seen only a few times. J is TRBJ2-2 and V is TRBV6-2 or TRBV6-3, with 7 bases that match TRBD1. CDR3 length: 15 amino acids. The J segment lost 3 bases and the V segment lost 3 bases, leaving 4 bases of the junction unmatched. Germline CDR1 MNHEY, CDR2 SVGEGT. The CDR3 DNA is TGTGCCAGCAGTTATAGTCAGGGGGACACCGGGGAGCTGTTTTTT. Translation gives CASSYSQGDTGELFF.

This rearrangement joins TRBV5-6 to TRBJ2-1; tentatively, D is TRBD2 (5 bases). Looked up from germline, CDR1 is SGHDT and CDR2 is YYEEEE. CDR3 size: 13 residues. V was clipped by 0 bases and J by 9 bases, with 10 bases between them. The CDR3 is CASSLAGVSEQFF. The CDR3, as DNA: TGTGCCAGCAGCTTGGCCGGGGTATCTGAGCAGTTCTTC.

In this sample, this clone turned up a few times. V gene TRBV9 combines with J gene TRBJ1-3; D possibly corresponds to TRBD1 (6 bases). The CDR3 contains 17 residues. V lost 3 bases and J lost 0, with 16 bases in between. Germline V lookup: CDR1 SGDLS, CDR2 YYNGEE. DNA of the CDR3: TGTGCCAGCAGCGCCACCAACAGGGCCGTCTCTGGAAACACCATATATTTT. It encodes CASSATNRAVSGNTIYF.

This chain joins TRBV29-1 and TRBJ1-1; D is unresolved. The germline V gene encodes CDR1 SQVTM and CDR2 ANQGSEA. CDR3 length: 11 amino acids. V was pared by 7 bases and J by 4 bases, with 10 bases between. The CDR3 is CSAHSGTEAFF. The CDR3 coding sequence is TGCAGCGCCCACAGTGGCACTGAAGCTTTCTTT.

The chain uses TRBV6-5 and TRBJ1-4; D not resolved. The V end lost 6 bases, the J end lost 2 bases, and 10 bases lay between the germline ends. Germline values: CDR1 MNHEY, CDR2 SVGAGI. This CDR3 is built from 14 residues. In nucleotides, the CDR3 is TGTGCCAGCAGCCGAGGGTGGACTAATGAAAAACTGTTTTTT. Its translation: CASSRGWTNEKLFF.

The chain uses TRBV28 and TRBJ1-2, with D possibly matching TRBD1 (6 bases). Germline CDR1 is MDHEN and CDR2 is SYDVKM. The germline V and J ends were trimmed by 3 bases and 7 bases, with 15 bases remaining between them. This CDR3 is built from 14 residues. The CDR3, as DNA: TGTGCCAGCAGTTTTTCCGATGGGGGGGCTGGCTACACCTTC. Its translation is CASSFSDGGAGYTF.

The V call is TRBV5-6, the J call TRBJ1-4; D call uncertain. This CDR3 is built from 15 residues. Germline V lookup: CDR1 SGHDT, CDR2 YYEEEE. V lost 0 bases and J lost 6, with 12 bases in between. CDR3 sequence: CASSLDVAGDEKLFF. The CDR3 DNA reads as TGTGCCAGCAGCTTGGATGTGGCAGGTGATGAAAAACTGTTTTTT.

J is TRBJ2-3 and V is TRBV5-5; a possible D gene is TRBD1 (5 bases). The CDR3 is 16 amino acids. Per the germline V gene, CDR1 is SGHKS and CDR2 is YYEKEE (reference sequence). With 3 bases removed from V and 4 bases from J, the gap between germline ends came to 18 bases. This CDR3 reads CASSWAETVRADTQYF. CDR3 coding DNA: TGTGCCAGCAGCTGGGCGGAGACAGTCAGGGCAGATACGCAGTATTTT.

The rearrangement uses TRBV27 and TRBJ2-7; D is unclear. V was shortened by 3 bases and J by 2 bases, with 11 bases between the two germline ends. The germline V gene encodes CDR1 MNHEY and CDR2 SMNVEV (reference sequence). The CDR3 runs 14 residues. The CDR3 nucleotides read TGTGCCAGCAGTTTTACCCGTGGCCCCTACGAGCAGTACTTC. Translating gives CASSFTRGPYEQYF.

The V and J genes are TRBV5-1 and TRBJ2-4, with a tentative D call TRBD1 (6 bases). The CDR3 has 13 residues. The germline gives CDR1 SGHRS, CDR2 YFSETQ. The germline V and J ends were trimmed by 4 bases and 6 bases, with 11 bases remaining between them. CDR3 in amino acids: CASSKDRLNIQYF. The CDR3 region has the DNA TGCGCCAGCAGCAAAGACAGGCTAAACATTCAGTACTTC.

V usage is TRBV28 and J usage is TRBJ2-7; 7 bases are shared with TRBD2. CDR3 length: 13 amino acids. The germline V gene has CDR1 MDHEN and CDR2 SYDVKM. V lost 8 bases to trimming and J lost 1 base; unmatched junction nucleotides: 5. This CDR3 is CASARDYSYEQYF. The DNA for the CDR3 is TGTGCCAGCGCGAGGGACTATTCCTACGAGCAGTACTTC. The full variable domain, its missing parts supplied by reference TRBV28 and TRBJ2-7, is DVKVTQSSRYLVKRTGEKVFLECVQDMDHENMFWYRQDPGLGLRLIYFSYDVKMKEKGDIPEGYSVSREKKERFSLILESASTNQTSMYLCASARDYSYEQYFGPGTRLTVT.

CDR3 loop: CASSPYRDEQFF. DNA of the CDR3: TGTGCCAGTAGTCCGTACAGGGATGAGCAGTTCTTC. The chain has TRBV19 and TRBJ2-1; the D gene is possibly TRBD1 (6 bases). V was shortened by 5 bases and J by 8 bases, with 10 bases between the two germline ends. Germline CDR1 and CDR2: LNHDA and SQIVND (reference sequence). This CDR3 spans 12 amino acids.

The chain employs TRBV4-2 and TRBJ2-3; D might be TRBD2 (6 bases). CDR3 length: 17 amino acids. Germline V gives CDR1 LGHNA, CDR2 YNFKEQ. V lost 1 base and J lost 4, with 18 bases in between. The CDR3 sequence is CASSQVKAGPSPDTQYF. The CDR3, as DNA: TGTGCCAGCAGCCAAGTAAAGGCGGGGCCCTCCCCAGATACGCAGTATTTT.

The gene calls are TRBV30 and TRBJ2-7; D is possibly TRBD1 (7 bases). Trimming stripped 5 bases from V and 4 bases from J, with 15 bases between. This CDR3 is 13 amino acids long. Germline CDR1 is GTSNPN and CDR2 is SVGIG (reference sequence). Here the CDR3 DNA reads TGTGCCTGGGGAAGACAGGGAGGTTACGAGCAGTACTTC. It is translated as CAWGRQGGYEQYF. Based on the CDR3 plus reference TRBV30 and TRBJ2-7, the full variable domain is SQTIHQWPATLVQPVGSPLSLECTVEGTSNPNLYWYRQAAGRGLQLLFYSVGIGQISSEVPQNLSASRPQDRQFILSSKKLLLSDSGFYLCAWGRQGGYEQYFGPGTRLTVT.

The chain uses TRBV7-6 and TRBJ2-3, with 9 bases that match TRBD1. Germline assignment: CDR1 SGHVS and CDR2 FNYEAQ. J gave up 4 bases and V 5 bases, and 13 bases lay outside the gene matches. CDR3 length: 17 residues. CDR3 region: CASSPLAQGARADTQYF. The CDR3, as DNA: TGTGCCAGCAGCCCTCTTGCACAGGGGGCGAGGGCAGATACGCAGTATTTT.

This chain connects TRBV28 to TRBJ1-1; a possible D gene is TRBD1 (5 bases). The CDR3 is 14 residues long. Trimming shortened V by 2 bases and J by 7 bases, and 14 bases separated the two germline ends. Looked up from germline, CDR1 is MDHEN and CDR2 is SYDVKM. The CDR3 DNA is TGTGCCAGCAGTTTAAGGGGCCGTAGGAATGAAGCTTTCTTT. The encoded protein is CASSLRGRRNEAFF.

This clone was seen at least ten times. This chain links TRBV5-1 with TRBJ2-2, with D hard to call. Germline values: CDR1 SGHRS, CDR2 YFSETQ. This CDR3 is built from 15 residues. The germline V and J ends were trimmed by 1 base and 4 bases, with 11 bases remaining between them. The CDR3 DNA reads TGCGCCAGCAGCTTGTTCGACCAGCGCACCGGGGAGCTGTTTTTT. Its translation is CASSLFDQRTGELFF.

This chain connects TRBV12-3 or TRBV12-4 to TRBJ2-1, with 8 positions matching TRBD2. J gave up 7 bases and V 8 bases, and 4 bases lay outside the gene matches. The CDR3 is 12 residues long. The CDR3 spells CASAGGGNEQFF. The CDR3 DNA follows: TGTGCCAGCGCGGGAGGCGGGAATGAGCAGTTCTTC.

The rearrangement joins TRBV4-2 to TRBJ2-7; D may be TRBD1 (6 bases). Germline CDR1 is LGHNA and CDR2 is YNFKEQ. CDR3 length equals 16 residues. V lost 4 bases to trimming and J lost 0 bases, with 16 bases between them. DNA of the CDR3: TGTGCCAGCAGCCGCAAGATAGCAGGGGACTCCTACGAGCAGTACTTC. Translated: CASSRKIAGDSYEQYF.

The table lists this clone with many counts. Other nucleotide sequences from this sample produce the same CDR3. The V gene is TRBV27, the J gene TRBJ2-1; D might be TRBD2 (6 bases). Between the trimmed V and J ends, which lost 4 bases and 0 bases, there was a span of 7 bases. The germline CDR1 and CDR2 sequences are MNHEY and SMNVEV (reference sequence). The CDR3 consists of 14 residues. The CDR3 here is CASSWGDSYNEQFF. In nucleotides, the CDR3 is TGTGCCAGCAGTTGGGGGGACTCCTACAATGAGCAGTTCTTC.